This TCR beta chain comes out of a study of T cell repertoires in cytomegalovirus infection. Study-wide background: A matching HLA type, together with CMV infection, was signaled by public TCR beta signatures.

The sample holds a few counts of this clonotype. No antigen is known for it. TCRdb redid the calling of the reads with MiXCR, one entry per CDR3 protein. The sample lists around 450,000 distinct CDR3 sequences, around 10% occurring once. General study results and limits: Totalled public TCR beta family frequency picked out people who carried CMV plus the relevant HLA. It was HLA-C-restricted CMV-specific TCR beta clonotypes that dominated the response ex vivo.

V shed 4 bases and J shed 5 bases, with 14 bases lying between them. CDR3 size: 14 residues. Germline values: CDR1 SGHAT, CDR2 FQNNGV. This TCR was sampled from a human donor in good health (CMV status not recorded). Some clones in this sample may be carry-over from other donors' samples. This chain joins TRBV11-2 and TRBJ1-1; D possibly corresponds to TRBD1 (6 bases). Sequencing was performed on PBMCs. This chain's CDR3 is CASSSLQGGTEAFF. As DNA, the CDR3 is TGTGCCAGCAGCTCATTACAGGGTGGAACTGAAGCTTTCTTT.